The clone carrying this T cell receptor beta chain was observed a handful of times. This sample is drawn from a study of cytomegalovirus exposure and HLA in healthy donors. The ends were cut back, 5 bases at V and 4 bases at J, with 20 bases in the middle. Germline V CDR1 and CDR2: MDHEN, SYDVKM. The CDR3 consists of 16 residues. The PCR made use of 60 Vbeta and 13 Jbeta primers. The assay was immunoSEQ multiplex PCR, and TCRdb's table has in-frame clones only and misses some. The sample yields more than 95,000 clones, approximately 75% seen once. The specimen sequenced was PBMCs. The chain is built from TRBV28 and TRBJ2-5; possibly TRBD1 for D (7 bases). The receptor comes from a woman in her 70s in good health and CMV-seropositive. The CDR3, as DNA: TGTGCCAGCAGTCATGGCGGAGGGGGCCCGGGAGAGACCCAGTACTTC. Encoded protein: CASSHGGGGPGETQYF.